The sequence of this TCR beta chain was determined in a study of blood T cell repertoires in COVID-19. Background on the study: Spain, Italy and the United States supplied samples that represented acute and convalescent COVID-19. PBMCs, B-cell-depleted T cells, or T cells were the source of the cDNA or gDNA that made up the material.

Original handling: Estimated nucleated cell counts came from reference gene primer amplification. The data were produced by immunoSEQ multiplex PCR, yet TCRdb's version contains in-frame clones alone and is incomplete. V, J and clone size reflect that table, while D and trimming were determined from the DNA. In the table there are more than 250,000 clones, more than 85% of which are singletons. This CDR3 comprises 16 residues. Trimming took 4 bases from V and 4 from J, leaving 17 bases between them. Germline CDR1 is MGHRA and CDR2 is YSYEKL. The J gene is TRBJ1-5, the V gene TRBV4-1; TRBD1 might be the D (5 bases). Input material: peripheral blood. The TCR was taken from a man aged 18 to 30 with active or convalescent COVID-19. The CDR3 coding sequence is TGCGCCAGCAGCCCAGGGTTATCGGGTCAGAATCAGCCCCAGCATTTT. It translates to CASSPGLSGQNQPQHF.